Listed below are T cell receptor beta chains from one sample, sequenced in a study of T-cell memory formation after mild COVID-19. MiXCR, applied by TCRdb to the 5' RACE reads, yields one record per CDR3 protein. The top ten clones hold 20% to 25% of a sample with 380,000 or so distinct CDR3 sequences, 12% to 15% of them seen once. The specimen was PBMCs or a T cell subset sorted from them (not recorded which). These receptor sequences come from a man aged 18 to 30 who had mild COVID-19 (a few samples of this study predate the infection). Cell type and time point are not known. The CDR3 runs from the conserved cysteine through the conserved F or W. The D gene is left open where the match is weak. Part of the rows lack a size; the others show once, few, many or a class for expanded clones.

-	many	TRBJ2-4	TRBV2	TGTGCCAGCAGGGTCTCGTCCGAGGCCAAAAACATTCAGTACTTC	CASRVSSEAKNIQYF
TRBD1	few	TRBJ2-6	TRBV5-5	TGTGCCAGCAGCTTGGAACAGGGGCCTAGGGCCAACGTCCTGACTTTC	CASSLEQGPRANVLTF
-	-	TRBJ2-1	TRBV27	TGTGCCAGCTGGTTACAGGGTTACAATGAGCAGTTCTTC	CASWLQGYNEQFF
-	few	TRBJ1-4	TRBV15	TGTGCCACCAGCAGAGATTCGCGGTCTAATGAAAAACTGTTTTTT	CATSRDSRSNEKLFF
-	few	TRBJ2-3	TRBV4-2	TGTGCCAGCAGCCAAGCGAGGTCTAGCAGAGATACGCAGTATTTT	CASSQARSSRDTQYF
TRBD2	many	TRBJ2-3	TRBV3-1	TGTGCCAGCAGCCTCAGACGACTAGCGGGGGGAGATACGCAGTATTTT	CASSLRRLAGGDTQYF
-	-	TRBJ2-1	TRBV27	TGTGCCAGCAGTACAACCAACCGGCCGAGGGGTAATGAGCAGTTCTTC	CASSTTNRPRGNEQFF
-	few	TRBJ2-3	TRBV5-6	TGTGCCAGCAGCCAGGGGCCATATACGCAGTATTTT	CASSQGPYTQYF
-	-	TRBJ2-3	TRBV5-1	TGCGCCAGCAGCTTGGGGCGATGGCCGGAGGCCGATACGCAGTATTTT	CASSLGRWPEADTQYF
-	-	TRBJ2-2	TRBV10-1	TGCGCCAGCAGTGAAGGTTTCCCCGGGGAGCTGTTTTTT	CASSEGFPGELFF
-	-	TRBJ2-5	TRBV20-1	TGCAGTGCTTCCTACCAAGAGACCCAGTACTTC	CSASYQETQYF
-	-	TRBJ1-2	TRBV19	TGTGCCAGTAGACCGGGGGTCGGCTATGGCTACACCTTC	CASRPGVGYGYTF
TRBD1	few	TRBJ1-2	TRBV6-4	TGTGCCAGCAGGCCGGCCGGGGGACAGGGCTACACCTTC	CASRPAGGQGYTF
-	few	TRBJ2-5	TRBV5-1	TGCGCCAGCAGCGCCGGACTATTGCAAGAGACCCAGTACTTC	CASSAGLLQETQYF
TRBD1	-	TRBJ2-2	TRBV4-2	TGTGCCAGCAGCCCGAGCCCGGGACAGGGTGTGTTTCACACCGGGGAGCTGTTTTTT	CASSPSPGQGVFHTGELFF
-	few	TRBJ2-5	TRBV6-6	TGTGCCAGCAGTTACCTAGACCAAGAGACCCAGTACTTC	CASSYLDQETQYF
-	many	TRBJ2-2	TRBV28	TGTGCCAGCAGAGGACCCGGGGAGCTGTTTTTT	CASRGPGELFF
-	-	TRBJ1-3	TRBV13	TGTGCCAGCAGCTTAGCTGTTAGTGGGAACACCATATATTTT	CASSLAVSGNTIYF
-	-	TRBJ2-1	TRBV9	TGTGCCAGCAGCGCCCGGGACTGGTCCTACAATGAGCAGTTCTTC	CASSARDWSYNEQFF
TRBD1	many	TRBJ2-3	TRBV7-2	TGTGCCAGCAGCCCCGGGGCAGGGGGTCCAGATACGCAGTATTTT	CASSPGAGGPDTQYF
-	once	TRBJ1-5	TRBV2	TGTGCCAGCAGTGACCGCCAGGGTAGTCAGCCCCAGCATTTT	CASSDRQGSQPQHF
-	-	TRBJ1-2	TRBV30	TGTGCCTGGACCCCTGGAGACGGCTACACCTTC	CAWTPGDGYTF
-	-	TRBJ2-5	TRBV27	TGTGCCAGCAGTTTTCAAGGGGCAGAGACCCAGTACTTC	CASSFQGAETQYF
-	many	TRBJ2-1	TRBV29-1	TGCAGCGTTGAGTCCAGGGTCGAGCAGTTCTTC	CSVESRVEQFF
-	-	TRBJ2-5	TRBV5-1	TGCGCCAGCAGCTTCCAGGGGAGCTTCCAAGAGACCCAGTACTTC	CASSFQGSFQETQYF
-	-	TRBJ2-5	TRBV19	TGTGCCAGTAGTAAGGTCCCTTCGGAGACCCAGTACTTC	CASSKVPSETQYF
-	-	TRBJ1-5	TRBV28	TGTGCCAGCAAGAACCGGGATTTCGGTCAGCCCCAGCATTTT	CASKNRDFGQPQHF
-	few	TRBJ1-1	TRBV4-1	TGCGCCAGCAGCAGTAGTAAGCTGGACGGCGACACTGAAGCTTTCTTT	CASSSSKLDGDTEAFF
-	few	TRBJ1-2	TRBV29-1	TGCAGCGTTGCTGAGGGAGGAGGCTACACCTTC	CSVAEGGGYTF
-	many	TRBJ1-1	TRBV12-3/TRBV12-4	TGTGCCAGCAGCGAAAGCTACAGGGAAATCTTCATGAACACTGAAGCTTTCTTT	CASSESYREIFMNTEAFF
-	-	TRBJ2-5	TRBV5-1	TGCGCCAGCAGCTTTACGGGGGCCCAAGAGACCCAGTACTTC	CASSFTGAQETQYF
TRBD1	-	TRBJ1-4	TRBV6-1	TGTGCCAGCAGGGGTACACAGGGGGCAGGGGAAAAACTGTTTTTT	CASRGTQGAGEKLFF
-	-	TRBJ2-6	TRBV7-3	TGTGCCAGCAGCTCCGACGTCGGGGCCAACGTCCTGACTTTC	CASSSDVGANVLTF
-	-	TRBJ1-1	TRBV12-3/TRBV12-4	TGTGCCAGTCAAGGGGGGCTGAGGACTGAAGCTTTCTTT	CASQGGLRTEAFF
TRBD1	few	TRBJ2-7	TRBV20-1	TGCAGTGCTAGAGATGGGTTCCGAGACAGGGACTACGAGCAGTACTTC	CSARDGFRDRDYEQYF
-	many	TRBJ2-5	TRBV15	TGTGCCACCGGTCTCGGAGGGGGGACCCAGTACTTC	CATGLGGGTQYF
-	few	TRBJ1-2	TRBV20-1	TGCAGTGCTGCGGCCGACAGCTCTAACTATGGCTACACCTTC	CSAAADSSNYGYTF
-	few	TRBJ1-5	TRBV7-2	TGTGCCAGCAGCTTCGCGACGGGGCTGACCGGTCAGCCCCAGCATTTT	CASSFATGLTGQPQHF
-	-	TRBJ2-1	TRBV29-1	TGCAGCGCCGGGACGGAGAATTACAATGAGCAGTTCTTC	CSAGTENYNEQFF
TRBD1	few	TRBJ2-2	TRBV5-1	TGCGCCAGCAGACAAAGACAGGGTGTTACCGGGGAGCTGTTTTTT	CASRQRQGVTGELFF
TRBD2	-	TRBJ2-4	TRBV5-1	TGCGCCAGCAGCTTGGGGGGGACTAGTAAAAACATTCAGTACTTC	CASSLGGTSKNIQYF
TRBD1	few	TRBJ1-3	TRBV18	TGTGCCAGCTCACCCCCCGGGACAGGGAACACCATATATTTT	CASSPPGTGNTIYF
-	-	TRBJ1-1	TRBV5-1	TGCGCCAGCAGCTTGGCCAGGGGACAGAACACTGAAGCTTTCTTT	CASSLARGQNTEAFF